This passage covers 6 T cell receptor beta chains from one sample sequenced in a study of cytomegalovirus exposure and HLA in healthy donors (TCRdb year 2017). Libraries were prepared through the immunoSEQ multiplex PCR assay. The multiplex PCR relied on a mix of 60 forward primers for TCR Vbeta segments and 13 reverse primers for TCR Jbeta segments. The table was pulled from immuneACCESS by TCRdb, which kept in-frame rearrangements only. Such tables lose some clones; where checked, under half of the loss comes from unresolved V genes, and the rest has no known cause. This sample comprises around 93,000 clones, approximately 80% of them detected only once. The ten largest clones represent around 3.2% of the sample. The source material was PBMCs. Receptors were obtained from a woman between 35 and 50 years old in good health and CMV-seronegative.

The genes are TRBV21-1 and TRBJ1-1; whether TRBD1, the table's D call, matches the DNA was not checked. TRBV21-1 is classified as a pseudogene. The CDR3 spans 16 residues. CDR3 amino acids: CASRPTLTDRNTEAFF. In DNA, the CDR3 is TGTGCCAGCAGACCCACCCTGACAGACAGGAACACTGAAGCTTTCTTT.

This chain connects TRBV2 to TRBJ2-2; 7 bases line up with TRBD1. CDR3 length: 14 amino acids. The germline V gene encodes CDR1 SNHLY and CDR2 FYNNEI. Unmatched junction bases numbered 6, after V lost 7 bases and J lost 4 bases. The chain's CDR3 is CASTINRGTGELFF. The CDR3 nucleotides read TGTGCCAGCACCATAAACAGGGGCACCGGGGAGCTGTTTTTT.

The chain is built from TRBV6-4 and TRBJ1-2, with a tentative D call TRBD1 (6 bases). The CDR3 runs to 14 residues. Trimming took 2 bases from V and 4 from J, leaving 11 bases between them. Germline CDR1 and CDR2: MRHNA and SNTAGT. CDR3: CASSDGGAGYGYTF. The CDR3 DNA follows: TGTGCCAGCAGTGACGGGGGCGCGGGCTATGGCTACACCTTC.

V and J are TRBV19 and TRBJ2-7; TRBD2 matches at 13 bases. This CDR3 region has 16 residues. Trimming took 5 bases from V and 2 from J; bases not matched to a gene: 6. Germline V gene sequence: CDR1 LNHDA, CDR2 SQIVND (reference sequence). The CDR3 is CASSPGLAGITYEQYF. DNA for the CDR3: TGTGCCAGTAGTCCGGGACTAGCGGGAATCACCTACGAGCAGTACTTC.

V gene TRBV1 combines with J gene TRBJ2-3; the table's D call, TRBD2, has no DNA check behind it. TRBV1 is a recognized pseudogene. This CDR3 is 17 amino acids long. The CDR3 loop is CTSSRLAATARTDTQYF. For the CDR3, the DNA is TGCACCAGCAGCCGTCTAGCGGCGACGGCAAGGACAGATACGCAGTATTTT.

The V call is TRBV5-1, the J call TRBJ2-2; 7 bases align to TRBD2. V lost 3 bases and J lost 0; bases outside the gene matches: 2. Germline V gene data show CDR1 as SGHRS and CDR2 as YFSETQ. This CDR3 is 15 amino acids long. CDR3 sequence reads: CASSWGGSNTGELFF. CDR3 bases: TGCGCCAGCAGCTGGGGGGGGTCGAACACCGGGGAGCTGTTTTTT.